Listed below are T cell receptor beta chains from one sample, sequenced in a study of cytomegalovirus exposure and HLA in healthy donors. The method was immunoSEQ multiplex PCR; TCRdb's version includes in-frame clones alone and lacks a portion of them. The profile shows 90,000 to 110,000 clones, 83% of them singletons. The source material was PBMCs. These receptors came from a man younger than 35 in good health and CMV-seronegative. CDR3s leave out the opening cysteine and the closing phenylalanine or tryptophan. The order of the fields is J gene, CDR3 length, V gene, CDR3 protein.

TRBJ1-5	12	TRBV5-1	ASSLTGSGQPQH
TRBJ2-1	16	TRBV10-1	ASSESRGGEWFYNEQF
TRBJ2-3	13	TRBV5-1	ASSLASGFTDTQY
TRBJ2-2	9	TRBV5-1	ASRAGRGAV
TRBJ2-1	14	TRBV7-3	ASSLIAGGYSDEQF
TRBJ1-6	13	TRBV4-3	ASSFRQGAESPLH
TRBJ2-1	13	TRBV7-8	ASSLGLSSYNEQF
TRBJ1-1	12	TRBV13	ASSLTGWATEAF
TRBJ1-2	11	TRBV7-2	ASSDGTVYGYT
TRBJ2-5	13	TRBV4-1	ASSPWAGAKETQY
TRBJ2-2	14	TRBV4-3	ASSQDAAGFTGELF
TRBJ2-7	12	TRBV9	ASSVGLGVGEQY
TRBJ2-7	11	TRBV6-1	ASSTSTGYEQY
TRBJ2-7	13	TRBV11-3	ASTPTPEGAYEQY
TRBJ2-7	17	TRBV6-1	ASSEKPPGLAGGPWEQY
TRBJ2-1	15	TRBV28	ASSQYLTGGFQNEQF
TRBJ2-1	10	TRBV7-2	ASSSQVREQF
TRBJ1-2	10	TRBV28	ASSDSTYGYT
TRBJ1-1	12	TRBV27	ASSLSRGSPEAF
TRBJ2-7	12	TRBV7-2	ASSPRDRGVEQY
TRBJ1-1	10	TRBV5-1	ASSLVQGEAF
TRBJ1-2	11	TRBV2	ASSAPADYGYT
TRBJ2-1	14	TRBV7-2	ASSRDPGTSFNEQF
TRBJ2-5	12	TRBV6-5	ASSFKTQGETQY
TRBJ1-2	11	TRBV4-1	ASSPRTDYGYT
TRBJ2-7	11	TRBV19	ASTATGSYEQY
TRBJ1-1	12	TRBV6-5	ASREPYLTTEAF
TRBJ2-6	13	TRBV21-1	ASSDSGVGANVLT
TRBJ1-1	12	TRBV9	ASSRGTVNTEAF
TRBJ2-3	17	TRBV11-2	ASRRGELGAGVMTDTQY
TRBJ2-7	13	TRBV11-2	ASSSGLAVSYEQY